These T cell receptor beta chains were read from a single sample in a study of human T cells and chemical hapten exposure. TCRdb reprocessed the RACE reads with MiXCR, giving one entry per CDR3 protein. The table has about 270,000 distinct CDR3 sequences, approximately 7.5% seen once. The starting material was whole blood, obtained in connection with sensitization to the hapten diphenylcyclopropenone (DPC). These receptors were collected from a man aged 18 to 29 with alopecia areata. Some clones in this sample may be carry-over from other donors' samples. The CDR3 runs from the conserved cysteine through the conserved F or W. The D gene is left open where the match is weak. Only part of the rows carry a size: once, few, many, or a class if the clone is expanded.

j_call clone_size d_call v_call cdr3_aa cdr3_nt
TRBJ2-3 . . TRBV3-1 CASSPILQGGTEGSTDTQYF TGTGCCAGCAGCCCGATACTACAGGGCGGCACGGAGGGCAGCACAGATACGCAGTATTTT
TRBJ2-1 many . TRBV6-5 CASSYGVQQFF TGTGCCAGCAGTTACGGGGTCCAACAGTTCTTC
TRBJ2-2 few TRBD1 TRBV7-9 CASSLAGGASGELFF TGTGCCAGCAGCTTGGCAGGGGGCGCCTCCGGGGAGCTGTTTTTT
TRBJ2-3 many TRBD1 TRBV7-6 CASSLRGGDTQYF TGTGCCAGCAGCCTACGAGGGGGCGATACGCAGTATTTT
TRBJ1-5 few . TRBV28 CASSHPWDGNSNQPQHF TGTGCCAGCAGTCACCCATGGGACGGGAATAGCAATCAGCCCCAGCATTTT
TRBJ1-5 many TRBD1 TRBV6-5 CASSYRIGGGNQPQHF TGTGCCAGCAGTTACCGAATAGGGGGCGGGAATCAGCCCCAGCATTTT
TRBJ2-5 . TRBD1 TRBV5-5 CASSFPDGQGRGETQYF TGTGCCAGCAGCTTTCCAGATGGACAGGGCCGAGGGGAGACCCAGTACTTC
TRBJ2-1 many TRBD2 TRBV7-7 CASSLGLAGSNEQFF TGTGCCAGCAGCTTAGGACTAGCGGGGTCCAATGAGCAGTTCTTC
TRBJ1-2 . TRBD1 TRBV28 CASSAGQGRTYGYTF TGTGCCAGCAGCGCGGGACAGGGGCGAACCTATGGCTACACCTTC
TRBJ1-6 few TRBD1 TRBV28 CATEGQGGGPLHF TGTGCCACCGAGGGACAGGGCGGAGGACCCCTCCACTTT
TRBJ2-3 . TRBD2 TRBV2 CASSGASGGAHDTQYF TGTGCCAGCAGTGGAGCTAGCGGGGGAGCACACGATACGCAGTATTTT
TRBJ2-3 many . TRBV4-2 CASSQGRGAPDTQYF TGTGCCAGCAGCCAAGGTCGGGGGGCCCCAGATACGCAGTATTTT
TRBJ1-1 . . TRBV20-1 CSARLNTEAFF TGCAGTGCTAGACTGAACACTGAAGCTTTCTTT
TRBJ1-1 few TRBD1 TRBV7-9 CASRLTGGTEAFF TGTGCCAGCAGATTGACAGGGGGCACTGAAGCTTTCTTT
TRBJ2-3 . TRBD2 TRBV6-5 CASSPGASGGDTQYF TGTGCCAGCAGTCCCGGGGCTAGCGGGGGGGATACGCAGTATTTT
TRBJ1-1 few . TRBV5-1 CASSPQGHEAFF TGCGCCAGCAGCCCTCAGGGCCATGAAGCTTTCTTT
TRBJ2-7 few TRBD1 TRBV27 CASSLSGQGSYEQYF TGTGCCAGCAGTTTATCCGGACAGGGCTCCTACGAGCAGTACTTC
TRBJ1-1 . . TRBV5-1 CASSLEGTWAFF TGCGCCAGCAGCTTGGAGGGGACATGGGCTTTCTTT